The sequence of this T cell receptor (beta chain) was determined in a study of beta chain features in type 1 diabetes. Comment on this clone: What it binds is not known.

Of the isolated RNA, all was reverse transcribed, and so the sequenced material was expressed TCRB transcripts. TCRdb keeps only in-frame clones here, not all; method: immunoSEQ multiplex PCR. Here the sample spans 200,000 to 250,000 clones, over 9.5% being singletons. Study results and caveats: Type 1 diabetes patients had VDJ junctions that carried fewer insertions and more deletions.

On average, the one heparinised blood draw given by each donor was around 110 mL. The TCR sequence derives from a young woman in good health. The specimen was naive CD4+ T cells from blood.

The CDR3 bases are TGCGCCAGCAGTTTAGCGGGGGGGCCGAGTGAGCAGTTCTTC. Its protein is CASSLAGGPSEQFF. This chain uses TRBV10-2 with TRBJ2-1; 11 bases align to TRBD2. This CDR3 spans 14 amino acids. The germline CDR1 and CDR2 sequences are WSHSY and SAAADI. Unmatched junction bases numbered 6, after V lost 5 bases and J lost 9 bases.